This T cell receptor beta chain stems from a study of regulatory T cells in long-lasting Graves disease. Study conclusions and caveats: It was possible that the small sample size reduced accuracy. Between persistent patients, a few thousand public clonotypes were shared, exceeding the approximately 870 shared between new patients. Persistent disease exhibited a predilection for TRBV28, TRBJ1-2 and TRBJ2-5.

The V and J ends lost 2 bases and 3 bases respectively, with 16 bases between them. The CDR3 loop spans 16 amino acids. Arm-PCR of CDR3 regions and iRepertoire HTBI primers were the basis on which TCR beta libraries were built. TCRdb itself ran the multiplex PCR reads through MiXCR, one entry per CDR3 protein. Among some 470,000 distinct CDR3 sequences, around a fifth were seen once, and the ten largest hold more than 6%. In this sample, this clonotype turned up many times. No antigen is known for it. The time point here: persistent/refractory GD, antithyroid drugs over 5 years with positive TRAb. PBMCs provided the RNA from which the TCR library was made.

The material sequenced was peripheral blood mononuclear cells (PBMCs), taken when the disease was refractory, from a patient treated with antithyroid drugs. This TCR came from a female donor with Graves disease. This chain connects TRBV12-3 or TRBV12-4 to TRBJ1-2; D is unclear. In DNA form, the CDR3 reads TGTGCCAGCAGTTTAATCGGAGGGCAGACGGACTATGGCTACACCTTC. Translating it yields CASSLIGGQTDYGYTF.